Listed here are 5 T cell receptor beta chains from one sample, sequenced in a study of neoadjuvant anti-PD-1 for oral cavity cancer. As for time point: after neoadjuvant nivolumab, at surgical resection. Measured with immunoSEQ multiplex PCR; TCRdb has only the in-frame clones, and not every one. This table has 8,000 or so clones, 70% appearing once. Sequenced material: PBMCs, taken after nivolumab (anti-PD-1) treatment. The receptors here all came from a person aged 40 to 85 with oral cavity squamous cell carcinoma.

The V call is TRBV6-5, the J call TRBJ1-1, with D unresolved. Germline loops: CDR1 MNHEY, CDR2 SVGAGI. The CDR3 covers 15 residues. V shed 2 bases and J shed 1 base, with 11 bases lying between them. The CDR3 nucleotides are TGTGCCAGCAGTTACGGTAGGCGGGGGAACACTGAAGCTTTCTTT. This codes for CASSYGRRGNTEAFF.

This chain uses TRBV5-6 with TRBJ2-3; TRBD2 matches 8 bases. The CDR3 length is 14 residues. V shed 6 bases, J shed 3 bases, and the junction held 6 bases outside the gene matches. Per germline, CDR1 SGHDT and CDR2 YYEEEE. The CDR3 loop is CASTLPGGTDTQYF. The DNA of the CDR3 is TGTGCCAGCACTCTACCGGGGGGGACAGATACGCAGTATTTT.

V is TRBV10-3 and J is TRBJ2-7, with D tentatively TRBD1 (6 bases). Deletions cut 6 bases from V and 0 bases from J, with 12 bases between. Germline CDR1 is ENHRY and CDR2 is SYGVKD. The CDR3 has 14 residues. This CDR3 is CAISGTRSSYEQYF. The CDR3 region has the DNA TGTGCCATCAGCGGGACACGGAGCTCCTACGAGCAGTACTTC.

The table lists this clone with a count of one. V and J are TRBV12-5 and TRBJ1-1; D is undetermined. Germline V gene sequence: CDR1 LGHNT, CDR2 FRNRAP. This CDR3 region has 13 residues. The V and J ends lost 1 base and 2 bases respectively, with 5 bases between them. The chain's CDR3 is CASGLEPNTEAFF. The CDR3 region has the DNA TGTGCTAGTGGTTTGGAACCCAACACTGAAGCTTTCTTT.

This clone occurred a few times. V is TRBV4-1 and J is TRBJ2-5, with D hard to call. The CDR3 consists of 14 residues. V lost 0 bases and J 5 bases, leaving 10 bases between the germline ends. CDR1 is MGHRA, CDR2 YSYEKL, per germline. The CDR3 DNA reads as TGCGCCAGCAGCCAAGAGGGCCCGTGGGAGACCCAGTACTTC. Its translation: CASSQEGPWETQYF.